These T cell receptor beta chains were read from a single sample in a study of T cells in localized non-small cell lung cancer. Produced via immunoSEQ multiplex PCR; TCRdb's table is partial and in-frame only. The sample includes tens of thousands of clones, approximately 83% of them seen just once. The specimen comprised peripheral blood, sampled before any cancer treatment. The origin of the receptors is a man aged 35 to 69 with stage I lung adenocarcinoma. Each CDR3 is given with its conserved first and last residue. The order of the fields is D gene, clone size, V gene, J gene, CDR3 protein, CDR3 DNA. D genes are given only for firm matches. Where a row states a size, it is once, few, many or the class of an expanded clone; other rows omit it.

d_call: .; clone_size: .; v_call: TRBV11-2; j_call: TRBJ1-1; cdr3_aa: CASRRDTKNTEAFF; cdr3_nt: TGTGCCAGCAGACGGGACACCAAGAACACTGAAGCTTTCTTT
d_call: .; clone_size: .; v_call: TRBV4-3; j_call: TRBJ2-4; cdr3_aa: CASSQAPLGLSSIAKNIQYF; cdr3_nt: TGCGCCAGCAGCCAAGCCCCGCTAGGACTCTCCTCCATAGCCAAAAACATTCAGTACTTC
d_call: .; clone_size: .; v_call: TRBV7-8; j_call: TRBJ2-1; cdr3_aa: CASSLERRSSYNEQFF; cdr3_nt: TGTGCCAGCAGCTTAGAGCGTAGGAGCTCCTACAATGAGCAGTTCTTC
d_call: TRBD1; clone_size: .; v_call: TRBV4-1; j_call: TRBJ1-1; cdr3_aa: CASSQDRGQGYNTEAFF; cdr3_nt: TGCGCCAGCAGCCAAGATAGAGGACAGGGATACAACACTGAAGCTTTCTTT
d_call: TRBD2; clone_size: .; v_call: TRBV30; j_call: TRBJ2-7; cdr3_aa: CAWSVASGSTGQYF; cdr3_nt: TGTGCCTGGAGTGTTGCTAGCGGGAGTACGGGGCAGTACTTC
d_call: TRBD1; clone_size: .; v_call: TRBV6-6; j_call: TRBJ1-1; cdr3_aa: CASRQGGYTEAFF; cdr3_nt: TGTGCCAGCAGACAGGGGGGTTACACTGAAGCTTTCTTT
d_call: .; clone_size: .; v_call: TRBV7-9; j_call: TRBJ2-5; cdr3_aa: CASSLLGGNQETQYF; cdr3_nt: TGTGCCAGCAGCTTATTAGGCGGGAACCAAGAGACCCAGTACTTC
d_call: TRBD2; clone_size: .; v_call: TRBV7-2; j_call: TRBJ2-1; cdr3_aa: CASSTGTSLDNEQFF; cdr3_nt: TGTGCCAGCAGCACCGGGACTAGCCTTGACAATGAGCAGTTCTTC
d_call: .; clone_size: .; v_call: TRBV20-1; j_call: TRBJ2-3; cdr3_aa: CSARSSNTQYF; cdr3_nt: TGCAGTGCTAGAAGTTCTAATACGCAGTATTTT
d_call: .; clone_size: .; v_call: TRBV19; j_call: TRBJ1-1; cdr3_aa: CATRTVVRGTEAFF; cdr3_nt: TGTGCCACGCGGACAGTCGTACGTGGCACTGAAGCTTTCTTT
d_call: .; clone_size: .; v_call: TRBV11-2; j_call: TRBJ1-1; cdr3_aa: CASSLVPVQAEAFF; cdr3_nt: TGTGCCAGCAGCTTAGTTCCTGTACAGGCTGAAGCTTTCTTT
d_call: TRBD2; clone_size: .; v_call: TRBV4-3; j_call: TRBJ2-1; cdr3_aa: CASSQGRTSGYNEQFF; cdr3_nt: TGCGCCAGCAGCCAAGGAAGGACTAGCGGCTACAATGAGCAGTTCTTC
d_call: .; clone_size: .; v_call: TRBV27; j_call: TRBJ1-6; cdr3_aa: CASSLTSHNSPLHF; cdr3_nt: TGTGCCAGCAGTTTAACGTCCCATAATTCACCCCTCCACTTT
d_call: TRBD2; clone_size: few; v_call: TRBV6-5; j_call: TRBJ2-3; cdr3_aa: CASRLATRTDTQYF; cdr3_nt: TGTGCCAGCAGACTAGCGACCCGCACAGATACGCAGTATTTT
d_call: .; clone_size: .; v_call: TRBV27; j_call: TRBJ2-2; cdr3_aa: CASSFNGDTGELFF; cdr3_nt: TGTGCCAGCAGTTTTAACGGCGACACCGGGGAGCTGTTTTTT